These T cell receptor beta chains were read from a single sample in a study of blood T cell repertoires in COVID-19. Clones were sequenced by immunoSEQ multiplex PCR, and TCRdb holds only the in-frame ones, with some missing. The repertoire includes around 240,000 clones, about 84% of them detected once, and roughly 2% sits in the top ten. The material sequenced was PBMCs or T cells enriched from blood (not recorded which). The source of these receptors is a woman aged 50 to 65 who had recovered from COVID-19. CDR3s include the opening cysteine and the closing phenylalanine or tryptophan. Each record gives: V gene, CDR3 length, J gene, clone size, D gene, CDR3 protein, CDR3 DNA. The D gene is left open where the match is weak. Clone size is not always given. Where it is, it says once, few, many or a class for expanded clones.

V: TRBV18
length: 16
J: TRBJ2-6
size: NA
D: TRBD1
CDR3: CASSRTGGFGANVLTF
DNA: TGTGCCAGCTCACGGACAGGGGGCTTTGGGGCCAACGTCCTGACTTTC

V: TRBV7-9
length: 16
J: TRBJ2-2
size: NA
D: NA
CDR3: CASSPLGPKNTGELFF
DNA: TGTGCCAGCAGCCCACTTGGGCCGAAAAACACCGGGGAGCTGTTTTTT

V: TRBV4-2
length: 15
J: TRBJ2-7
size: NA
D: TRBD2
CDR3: CASSQGLAGGYEQYF
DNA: TGTGCCAGCAGCCAGGGACTAGCGGGAGGGTACGAGCAGTACTTC

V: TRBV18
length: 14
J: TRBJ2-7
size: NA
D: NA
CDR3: CASSLGGTSYEQYF
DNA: TGTGCCAGCTCACTTGGAGGCACCTCCTACGAGCAGTACTTC

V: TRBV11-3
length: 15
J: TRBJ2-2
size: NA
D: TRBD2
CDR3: CASSLSGGQTGELFF
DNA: TGTGCCAGCAGCTTGAGCGGGGGCCAGACCGGGGAGCTGTTTTTT

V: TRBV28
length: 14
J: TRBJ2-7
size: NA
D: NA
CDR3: CASSLLAGNYEQYF
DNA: TGTGCCAGCAGTTTATTGGCGGGTAACTACGAGCAGTACTTC

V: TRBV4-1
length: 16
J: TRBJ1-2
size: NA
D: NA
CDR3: CASSQPFRSVSYGYTF
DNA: TGCGCCAGCAGCCAACCGTTTCGAAGTGTGAGCTATGGCTACACCTTC

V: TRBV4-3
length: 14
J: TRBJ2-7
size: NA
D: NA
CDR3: CASSQESRGGEQYF
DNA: TGCGCCAGCAGCCAAGAATCCAGGGGCGGCGAGCAGTACTTC

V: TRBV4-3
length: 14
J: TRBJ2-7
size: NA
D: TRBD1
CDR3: CASSQATGAYEQYF
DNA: TGCGCCAGCAGCCAAGCAACAGGGGCCTACGAGCAGTACTTC

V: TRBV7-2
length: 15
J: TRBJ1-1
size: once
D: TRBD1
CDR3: CASSSGQGGDTEAFF
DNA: TGTGCCAGCAGCTCCGGACAGGGGGGGGACACTGAAGCTTTCTTT

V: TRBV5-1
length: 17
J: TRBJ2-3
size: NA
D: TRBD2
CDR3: CASSPGLAGGSTDTQYF
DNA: TGCGCCAGCAGTCCGGGACTAGCGGGGGGGAGCACAGATACGCAGTATTTT

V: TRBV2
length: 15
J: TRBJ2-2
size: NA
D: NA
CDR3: CASSPDRANTGELFF
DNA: TGTGCCAGCAGCCCGGACAGAGCTAACACCGGGGAGCTGTTTTTT

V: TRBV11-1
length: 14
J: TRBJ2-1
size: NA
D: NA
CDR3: CASSLGATHNEQFF
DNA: TGTGCCAGCAGCTTGGGGGCAACCCACAATGAGCAGTTCTTC

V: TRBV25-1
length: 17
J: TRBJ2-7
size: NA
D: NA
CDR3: CASSPPERQKFVYEQYF
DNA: TGTGCCAGCAGTCCCCCTGAACGACAGAAATTCGTCTACGAGCAGTACTTC

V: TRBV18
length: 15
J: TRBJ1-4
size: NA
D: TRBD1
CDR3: CASSPRTGSNEKLFF
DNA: TGTGCCAGCTCACCACGGACAGGGTCTAATGAAAAACTGTTTTTT

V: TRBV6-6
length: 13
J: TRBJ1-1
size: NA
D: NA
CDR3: CAAPGGMNTEAFF
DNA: TGTGCCGCACCTGGCGGGATGAACACTGAAGCTTTCTTT

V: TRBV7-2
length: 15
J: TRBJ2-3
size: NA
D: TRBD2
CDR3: CASSYPGLVADTQYF
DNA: TGTGCCAGCAGTTACCCGGGACTAGTTGCAGATACGCAGTATTTT

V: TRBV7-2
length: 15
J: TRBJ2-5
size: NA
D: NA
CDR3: CASSFYQGLQETQYF
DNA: TGTGCCAGCAGCTTTTACCAGGGATTGCAAGAGACCCAGTACTTC

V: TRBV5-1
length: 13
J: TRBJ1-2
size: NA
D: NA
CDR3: CASSPDSNYGYTF
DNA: TGCGCCAGCAGCCCGGACAGTAACTATGGCTACACCTTC

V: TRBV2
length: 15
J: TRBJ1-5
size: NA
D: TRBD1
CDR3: CASSETGTANQPQHF
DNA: TGTGCCAGCAGTGAAACCGGGACAGCTAATCAGCCCCAGCATTTT

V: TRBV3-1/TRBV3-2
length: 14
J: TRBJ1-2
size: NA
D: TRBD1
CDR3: CASSQQGQYYGYTF
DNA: TGTGCCAGCAGCCAACAGGGACAGTACTATGGCTACACCTTC

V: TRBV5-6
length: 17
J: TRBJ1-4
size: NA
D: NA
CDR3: CASSLAAWGGTNEKLFF
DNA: TGTGCCAGCAGCTTGGCAGCCTGGGGGGGAACTAATGAAAAACTGTTTTTT

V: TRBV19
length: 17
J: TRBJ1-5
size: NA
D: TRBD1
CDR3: CASSATDRVDYNQPQHF
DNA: TGTGCCAGTAGTGCGACCGACAGGGTGGATTACAATCAGCCCCAGCATTTT

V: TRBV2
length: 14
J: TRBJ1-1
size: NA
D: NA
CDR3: CASSEGRQGNEAFF
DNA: TGTGCCAGCAGTGAAGGTAGGCAGGGAAATGAAGCTTTCTTT

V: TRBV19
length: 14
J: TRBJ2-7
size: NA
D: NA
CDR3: CASTQTGTSYEQYF
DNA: TGTGCCAGTACCCAGACAGGAACATCCTACGAGCAGTACTTC

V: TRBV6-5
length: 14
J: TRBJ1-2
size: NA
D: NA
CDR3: CASSYAGRDYGYTF
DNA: TGTGCCAGCAGTTACGCAGGGAGGGATTATGGCTACACCTTC

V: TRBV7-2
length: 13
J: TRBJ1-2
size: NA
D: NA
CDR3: CASSSTDTAGYTF
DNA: TGTGCCAGCAGCTCAACAGACACTGCGGGCTACACCTTC

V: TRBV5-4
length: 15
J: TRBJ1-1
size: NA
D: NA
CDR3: CASSLSQGGNTEAFF
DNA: TGTGCCAGCAGCTTGTCACAGGGTGGGAACACTGAAGCTTTCTTT

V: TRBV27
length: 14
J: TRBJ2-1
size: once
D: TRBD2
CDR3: CASSSSGISNEQFF
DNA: TGTGCCAGCAGTTCTAGCGGGATATCCAATGAGCAGTTCTTC

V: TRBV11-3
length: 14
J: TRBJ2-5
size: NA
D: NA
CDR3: CASSFWGPQETQYF
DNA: TGTGCCAGCAGCTTTTGGGGGCCTCAAGAGACCCAGTACTTC

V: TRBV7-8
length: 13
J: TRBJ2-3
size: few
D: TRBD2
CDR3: CASSPLAGDAQYF
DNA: TGTGCCAGCAGCCCCCTAGCGGGGGACGCGCAGTATTTT

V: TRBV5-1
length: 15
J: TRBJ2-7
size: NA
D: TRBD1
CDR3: CASSARDREFFEQYF
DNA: TGCGCCAGCAGCGCCCGGGACAGGGAGTTTTTCGAGCAGTACTTC

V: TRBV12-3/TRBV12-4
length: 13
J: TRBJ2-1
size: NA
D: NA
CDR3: CASSLGPYNEQFF
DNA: TGTGCCAGCAGTCTGGGGCCCTACAATGAGCAGTTCTTC

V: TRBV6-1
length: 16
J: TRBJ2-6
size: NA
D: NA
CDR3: CASSEAGITGANVLTF
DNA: TGTGCCAGCAGTGAGGCAGGAATAACTGGGGCCAACGTCCTGACTTTC

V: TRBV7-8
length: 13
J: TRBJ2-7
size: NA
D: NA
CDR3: CASSLGQNYEQYF
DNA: TGTGCCAGCAGCTTAGGACAGAACTACGAGCAGTACTTC

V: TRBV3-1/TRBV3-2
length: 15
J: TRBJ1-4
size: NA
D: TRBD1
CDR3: CASSHRRGRIEKLFF
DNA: TGTGCCAGCAGCCATCGCAGGGGGCGCATCGAAAAACTGTTTTTT

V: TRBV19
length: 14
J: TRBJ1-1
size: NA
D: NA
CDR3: CASSRGDVRTEAFF
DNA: TGTGCCAGTAGTAGGGGGGACGTTCGCACTGAAGCTTTCTTT

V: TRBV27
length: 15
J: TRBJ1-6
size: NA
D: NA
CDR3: CASSLARNTGSPLHF
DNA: TGTGCCAGCAGTTTGGCTCGAAACACAGGCTCACCCCTCCACTTT

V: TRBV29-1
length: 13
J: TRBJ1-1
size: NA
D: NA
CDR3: CSVSGNLNTEAFF
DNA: TGCAGCGTGAGCGGGAACTTGAACACTGAAGCTTTCTTT

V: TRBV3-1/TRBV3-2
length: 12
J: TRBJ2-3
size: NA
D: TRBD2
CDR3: CASSPRGGTQYF
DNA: TGTGCCAGCAGCCCGCGGGGGGGCACGCAGTATTTT

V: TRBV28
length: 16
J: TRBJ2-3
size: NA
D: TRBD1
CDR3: CASSAGTGVITDTQYF
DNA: TGTGCCAGCAGCGCCGGGACAGGGGTAATCACAGATACGCAGTATTTT

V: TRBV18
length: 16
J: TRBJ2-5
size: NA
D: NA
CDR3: CASSPPGPGFQETQYF
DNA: TGTGCCAGCTCACCACCTGGTCCGGGTTTCCAAGAGACCCAGTACTTC

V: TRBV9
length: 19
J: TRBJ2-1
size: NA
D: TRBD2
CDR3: CASSVAASGRAIAIDEQFF
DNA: TGTGCCAGCAGCGTAGCGGCTAGCGGGAGGGCCATCGCAATCGATGAGCAGTTCTTC

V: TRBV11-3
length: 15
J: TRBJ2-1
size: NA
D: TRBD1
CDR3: CASSLAGQEYNEQFF
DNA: TGTGCCAGCAGCTTAGCGGGACAGGAGTACAATGAGCAGTTCTTC

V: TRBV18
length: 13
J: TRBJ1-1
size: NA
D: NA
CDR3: CASSPRGDTEAFF
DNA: TGTGCCAGCTCACCAAGGGGTGACACTGAAGCTTTCTTT

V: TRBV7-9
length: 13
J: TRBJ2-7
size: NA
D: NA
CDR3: CASSLAGGDEQYF
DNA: TGTGCCAGCAGCCTCGCAGGTGGCGACGAGCAGTACTTC

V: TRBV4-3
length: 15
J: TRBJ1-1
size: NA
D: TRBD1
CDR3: CASSQANSGGTEAFF
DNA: TGCGCCAGCAGCCAAGCTAATTCAGGGGGGACTGAAGCTTTCTTT

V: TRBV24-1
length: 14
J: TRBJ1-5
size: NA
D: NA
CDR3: CATSDSTVGSPQHF
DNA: TGTGCCACCAGTGATTCGACCGTCGGGAGTCCCCAGCATTTT

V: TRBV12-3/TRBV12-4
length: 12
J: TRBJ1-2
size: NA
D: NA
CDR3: CASRIQGYGYTF
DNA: TGTGCCAGCAGAATACAGGGATATGGCTACACCTTC

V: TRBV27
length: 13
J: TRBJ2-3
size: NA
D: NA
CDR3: CASSALSPDTQYF
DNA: TGTGCCAGCAGTGCCTTGAGCCCAGATACGCAGTATTTT

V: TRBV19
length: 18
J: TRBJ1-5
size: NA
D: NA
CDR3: CASSIGWQGQYSNQPQHF
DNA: TGTGCCAGTAGTATAGGCTGGCAGGGGCAGTATAGCAATCAGCCCCAGCATTTT

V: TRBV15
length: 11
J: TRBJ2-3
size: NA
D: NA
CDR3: CATEGEGREYF
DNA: TGTGCCACGGAGGGGGAGGGTCGAGAGTATTTT